This T cell receptor (beta chain) was captured by sequencing in a study of early T cells in non-severe SARS-CoV-2 infection. This clonotype was seen at least ten times. V dropped 6 bases and J dropped 3; count of bases not matched to a gene: 9. This CDR3 comprises 14 residues. The germline CDR1 and CDR2 sequences are SQVTM and ANQGSEA. MiXCR was run by TCRdb on the 5' RACE reads, yielding one entry per CDR3 protein. The table has 86,000 or so distinct CDR3 sequences, about an eighth seen once. The sequenced material came from whole blood. The chain joins TRBV29-1 to TRBJ1-2, with 8 positions matching TRBD1. The sequence derives from an adult who was a healthcare worker with PCR-confirmed SARS-CoV-2 infection or an uninfected control (not recorded which). Written as DNA, the CDR3 is TGCAGCGTCACAGGGGGGGATTTTGACTATGGCTACACCTTC. Translating it yields CSVTGGDFDYGYTF.